The source of this T cell receptor (beta chain) is a study of regulatory T cells in long-lasting Graves disease. General observations from the study: Persistent cases favored TRBV28, TRBJ1-2 and TRBJ2-5. Persistent Graves' cases showed lower TCR diversity than newly diagnosed cases.

This clonotype occurred many times. Antigen unknown. Building the TCR beta libraries relied on iRepertoire HTBI primers, and CDR3 regions underwent Arm-PCR. TCRdb ran MiXCR on the multiplex PCR reads and lists one entry per CDR3 protein. The table lists 500,000 or so distinct CDR3 sequences, less than 15% of them singletons. CDR1 is LGHDT, CDR2 YNNKEL, per germline (reference sequence). The V and J ends lost 7 bases and 1 base respectively, with 16 bases between them. The CDR3 consists of 15 residues. Time point of the sample: newly diagnosed GD, antithyroid drugs for less than 3 months. Construction of the TCR library relied on RNA isolated from PBMCs. These sequences were also reported in another study, on T cells in Graves' hyperthyroidism and ophthalmopathy. That work contributes: Together with thyroid ultrasound, orbital computed tomography, serum thyroxine and TRAb, clinical symptoms were used for diagnoses. First-round RT-PCR of the TCR CDR3 relied on the HTBI primer set.

The J gene is TRBJ1-1, the V gene TRBV3-1; D call uncertain. The sequencing here drew on peripheral blood mononuclear cells (PBMCs), taken at new diagnosis, from a patient treated with antithyroid drugs. The receptor was isolated from a woman between 45 and 65 years old with Graves disease. The CDR3 DNA reads as TGTGCCAGCACCGCCAGTGGCGGCCCGAACACTGAAGCTTTCTTT. As protein: CASTASGGPNTEAFF.